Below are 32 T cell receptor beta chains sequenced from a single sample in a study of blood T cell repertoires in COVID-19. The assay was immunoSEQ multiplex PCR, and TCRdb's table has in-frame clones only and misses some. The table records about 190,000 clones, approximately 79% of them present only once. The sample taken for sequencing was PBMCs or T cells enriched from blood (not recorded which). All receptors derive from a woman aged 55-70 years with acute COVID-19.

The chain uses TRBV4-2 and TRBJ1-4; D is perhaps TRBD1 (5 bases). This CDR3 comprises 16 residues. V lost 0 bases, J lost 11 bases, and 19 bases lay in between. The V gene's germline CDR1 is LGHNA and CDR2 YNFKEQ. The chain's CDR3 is CASSQDSKGLGGKLFF. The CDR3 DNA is TGTGCCAGCAGCCAAGATTCGAAGGGGTTGGGTGGGAAACTGTTTTTT.

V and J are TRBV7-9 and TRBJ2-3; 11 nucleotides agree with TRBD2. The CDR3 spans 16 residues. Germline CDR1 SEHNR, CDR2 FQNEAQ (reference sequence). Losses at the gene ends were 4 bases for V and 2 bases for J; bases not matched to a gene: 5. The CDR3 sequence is CASSSLAGGPTDTQYF. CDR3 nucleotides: TGTGCCAGCAGCTCTTTAGCGGGAGGGCCCACAGATACGCAGTATTTT.

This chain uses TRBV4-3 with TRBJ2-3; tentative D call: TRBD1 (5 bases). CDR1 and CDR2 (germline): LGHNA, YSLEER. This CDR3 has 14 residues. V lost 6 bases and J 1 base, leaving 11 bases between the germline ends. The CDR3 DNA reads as TGCGCCAGCAGGCAGGGCCTGGGCACAGATACGCAGTATTTT. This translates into CASRQGLGTDTQYF.

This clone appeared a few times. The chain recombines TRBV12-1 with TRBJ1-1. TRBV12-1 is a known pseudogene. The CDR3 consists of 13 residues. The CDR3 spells CASSFGRDGEAFF. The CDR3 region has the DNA TGTGCCAGCAGCTTTGGACGGGATGGTGAAGCTTTCTTT.

The CDR3 DNA is TGTGCCAGCAGCTTAGGGACAGGGGGAGGAAACACCATATATTTT. This sequence encodes CASSLGTGGGNTIYF. V is TRBV7-9 and J is TRBJ1-3; 10 nucleotides match TRBD1. The CDR3 runs 15 residues. The trim removed 1 base at V and 4 bases at J, leaving 1 base unmatched. CDR1 is SEHNR, CDR2 FQNEAQ, per germline (reference sequence). The full variable domain, in which reference TRBV7-9 and TRBJ1-3 provide the parts outside the CDR3, is DTGVSQNPRHKITKRGQNVTFRCDPISEHNRLYWYRQTLGQGPEFLTYFQNEAQLEKSRLLSDRFSAERPKGSFSTLEIQRTEQGDSAMYLCASSLGTGGGNTIYFGEGSWLTVV.

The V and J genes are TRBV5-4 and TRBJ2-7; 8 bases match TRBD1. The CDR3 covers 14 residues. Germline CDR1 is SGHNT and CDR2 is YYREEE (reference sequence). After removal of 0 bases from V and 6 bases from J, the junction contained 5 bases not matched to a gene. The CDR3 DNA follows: TGTGCCAGCAGCTTGGATGCAGGGGGCTTCGAGCAGTACTTC. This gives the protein CASSLDAGGFEQYF.

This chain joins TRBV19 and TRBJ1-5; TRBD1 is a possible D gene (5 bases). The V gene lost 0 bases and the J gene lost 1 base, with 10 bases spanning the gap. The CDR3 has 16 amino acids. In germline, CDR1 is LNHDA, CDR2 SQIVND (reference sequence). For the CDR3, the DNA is TGTGCCAGTAGTATAGATGCGGGGGTCAGCAATCAGCCCCAGCATTTT. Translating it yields CASSIDAGVSNQPQHF.

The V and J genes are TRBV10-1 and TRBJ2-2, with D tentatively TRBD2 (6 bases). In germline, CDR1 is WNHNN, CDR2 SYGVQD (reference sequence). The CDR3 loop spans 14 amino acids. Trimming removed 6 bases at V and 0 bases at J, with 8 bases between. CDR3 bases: TGCGCCAGCAGCGGGACTCCGAACACCGGGGAGCTGTTTTTT. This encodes CASSGTPNTGELFF.

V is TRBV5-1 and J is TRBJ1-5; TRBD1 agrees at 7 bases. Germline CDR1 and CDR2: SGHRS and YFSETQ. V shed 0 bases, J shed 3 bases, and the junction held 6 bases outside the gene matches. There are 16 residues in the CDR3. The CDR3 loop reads CASSLGGGGVNQPQHF. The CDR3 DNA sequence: TGCGCCAGCAGCTTGGGCGGAGGGGGCGTCAATCAGCCCCAGCATTTT.

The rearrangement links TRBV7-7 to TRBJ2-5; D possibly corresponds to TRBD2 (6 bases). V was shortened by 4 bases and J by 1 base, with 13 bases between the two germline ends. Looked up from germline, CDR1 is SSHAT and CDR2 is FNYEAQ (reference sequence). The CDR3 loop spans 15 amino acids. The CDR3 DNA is TGTGCCAGCAGCTCGGGACTCCCGGGCCAAGAGACCCAGTACTTC. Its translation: CASSSGLPGQETQYF.

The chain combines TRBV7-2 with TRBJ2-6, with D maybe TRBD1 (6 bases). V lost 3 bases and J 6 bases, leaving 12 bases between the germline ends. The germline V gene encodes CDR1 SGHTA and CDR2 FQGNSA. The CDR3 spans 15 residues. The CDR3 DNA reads TGTGCCAGCAGCTTTGGACAGTCAAAGGCCAACGTCCTGACTTTC. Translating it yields CASSFGQSKANVLTF.

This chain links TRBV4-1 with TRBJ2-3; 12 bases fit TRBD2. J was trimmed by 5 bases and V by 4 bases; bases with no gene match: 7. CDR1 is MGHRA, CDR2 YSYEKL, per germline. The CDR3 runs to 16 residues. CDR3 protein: CASSPRTSGVGDTQYF. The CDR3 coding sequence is TGCGCCAGCAGCCCTCGGACTAGCGGGGTTGGAGATACGCAGTATTTT.

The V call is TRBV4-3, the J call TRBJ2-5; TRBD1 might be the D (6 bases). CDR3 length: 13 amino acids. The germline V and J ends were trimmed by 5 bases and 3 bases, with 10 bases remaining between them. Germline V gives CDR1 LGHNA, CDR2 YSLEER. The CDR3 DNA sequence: TGCGCCAGCAGCGTCACAGGGAAAGAGACCCAGTACTTC. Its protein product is CASSVTGKETQYF.

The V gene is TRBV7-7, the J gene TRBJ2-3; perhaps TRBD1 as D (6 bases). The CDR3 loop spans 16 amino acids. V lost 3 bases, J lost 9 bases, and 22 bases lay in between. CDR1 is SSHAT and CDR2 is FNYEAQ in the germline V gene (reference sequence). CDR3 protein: CASSLSGSGTRGTQYF. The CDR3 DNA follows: TGTGCCAGCAGCTTGTCAGGTTCGGGCACGAGGGGGACGCAGTATTTT.

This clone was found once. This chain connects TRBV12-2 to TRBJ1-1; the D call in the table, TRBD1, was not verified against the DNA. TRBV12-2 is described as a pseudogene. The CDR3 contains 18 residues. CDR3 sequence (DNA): TGTGCAAGTCGCTTAGAGTCGGGATGGGGACACTTGAACACTGAAGCTTTCTTT. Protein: CASRLESGWGHLNTEAFF.

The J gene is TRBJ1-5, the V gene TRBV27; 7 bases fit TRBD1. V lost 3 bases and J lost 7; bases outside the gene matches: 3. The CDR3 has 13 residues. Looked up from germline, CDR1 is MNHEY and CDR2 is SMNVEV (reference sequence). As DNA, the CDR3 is TGTGCCAGCAGTTTGACAGGGATACAGCCCCAGCATTTT. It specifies CASSLTGIQPQHF.

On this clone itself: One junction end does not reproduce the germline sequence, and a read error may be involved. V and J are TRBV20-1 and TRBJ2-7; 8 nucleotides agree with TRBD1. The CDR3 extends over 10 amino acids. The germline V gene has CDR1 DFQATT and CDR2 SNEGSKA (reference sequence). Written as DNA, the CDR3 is TGCAGTGCTAGAGCGGACAGGGAAAACTTC. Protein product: CSARADRENF.

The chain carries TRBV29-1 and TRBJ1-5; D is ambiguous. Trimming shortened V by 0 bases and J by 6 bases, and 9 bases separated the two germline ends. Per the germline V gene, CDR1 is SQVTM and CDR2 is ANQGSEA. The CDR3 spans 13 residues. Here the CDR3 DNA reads TGCAGCGTTGAAGAGGCGGCGGGTCAGCCCCAGCATTTT. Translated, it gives CSVEEAAGQPQHF.

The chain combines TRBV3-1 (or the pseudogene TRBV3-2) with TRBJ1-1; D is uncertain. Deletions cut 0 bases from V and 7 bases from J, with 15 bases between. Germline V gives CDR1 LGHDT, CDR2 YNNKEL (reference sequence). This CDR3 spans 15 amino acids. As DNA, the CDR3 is TGTGCCAGCAGCCAAGATTTTGCGGGGTTTGATGAAGCTTTCTTT. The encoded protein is CASSQDFAGFDEAFF.

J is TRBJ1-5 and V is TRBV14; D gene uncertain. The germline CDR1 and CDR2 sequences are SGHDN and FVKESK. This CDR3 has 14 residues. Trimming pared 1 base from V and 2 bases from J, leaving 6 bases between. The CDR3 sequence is CASSQAGGNQPQHF. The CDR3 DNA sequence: TGTGCCAGCAGCCAAGCCGGGGGCAATCAGCCCCAGCATTTT.

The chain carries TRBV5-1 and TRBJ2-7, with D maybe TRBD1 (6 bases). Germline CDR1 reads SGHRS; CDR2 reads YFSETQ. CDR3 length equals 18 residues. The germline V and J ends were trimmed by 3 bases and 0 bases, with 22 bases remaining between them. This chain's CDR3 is CASSSKRGTGRFSYEQYF. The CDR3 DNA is TGCGCCAGCAGCTCGAAACGGGGTACAGGGCGATTCTCCTACGAGCAGTACTTC.

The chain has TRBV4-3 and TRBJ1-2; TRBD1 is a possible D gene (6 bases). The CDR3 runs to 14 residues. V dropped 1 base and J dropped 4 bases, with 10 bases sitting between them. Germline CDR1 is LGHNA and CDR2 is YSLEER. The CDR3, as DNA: TGCGCCAGCAGCCAAGCAGGACAGATCTATGGCTACACCTTC. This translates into CASSQAGQIYGYTF.

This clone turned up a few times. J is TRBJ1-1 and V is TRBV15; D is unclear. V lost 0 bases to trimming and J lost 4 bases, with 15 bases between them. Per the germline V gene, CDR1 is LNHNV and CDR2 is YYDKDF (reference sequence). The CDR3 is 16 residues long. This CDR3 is CATSRDTGGLVTEAFF. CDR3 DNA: TGTGCCACCAGCAGAGATACGGGAGGGCTGGTCACTGAAGCTTTCTTT.

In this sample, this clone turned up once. This chain's CDR3 is CASIWTRFGTEAFF. The CDR3 DNA reads TGTGCCAGCATTTGGACTAGATTCGGCACTGAAGCTTTCTTT. J is TRBJ1-1 and V is TRBV2; D ambiguous. Germline V gene data show CDR1 as SNHLY and CDR2 as FYNNEI. CDR3 length: 14 residues. Trimming removed 7 bases at V and 4 bases at J, with 16 bases between.

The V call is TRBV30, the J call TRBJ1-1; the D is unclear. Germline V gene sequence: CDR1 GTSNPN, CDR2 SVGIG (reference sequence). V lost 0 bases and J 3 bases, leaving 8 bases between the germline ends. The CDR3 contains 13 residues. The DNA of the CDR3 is TGTGCCTGGAGTGTGAGGGTTGACACTGAAGCTTTCTTT. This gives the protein CAWSVRVDTEAFF.

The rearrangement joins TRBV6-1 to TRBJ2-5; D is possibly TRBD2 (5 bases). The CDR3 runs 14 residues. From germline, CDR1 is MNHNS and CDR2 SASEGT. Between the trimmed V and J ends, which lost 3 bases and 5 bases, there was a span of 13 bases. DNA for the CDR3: TGTGCCAGCAGTGACAGGACTGCAGGCGAGACCCAGTACTTC. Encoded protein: CASSDRTAGETQYF.

CDR3 region: CASSGQASSGANVLTF. In nucleotides, the CDR3 is TGTGCCAGCAGCGGACAGGCCTCCTCTGGGGCCAACGTCCTGACTTTC. The chain is built from TRBV11-3 and TRBJ2-6, with 7 bases fitting TRBD1. This CDR3 spans 16 amino acids. Unmatched junction bases numbered 4, after V lost 5 bases and J lost 0 bases. Germline V CDR1 and CDR2: SGHNT, YENEEA.

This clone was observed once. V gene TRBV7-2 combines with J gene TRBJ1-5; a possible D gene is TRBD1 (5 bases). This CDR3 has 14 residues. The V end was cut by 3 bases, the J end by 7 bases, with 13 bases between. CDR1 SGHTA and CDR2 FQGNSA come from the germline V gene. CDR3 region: CASSFISGNQPQHF. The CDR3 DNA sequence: TGTGCCAGCAGCTTTATTTCAGGGAACCAGCCCCAGCATTTT.

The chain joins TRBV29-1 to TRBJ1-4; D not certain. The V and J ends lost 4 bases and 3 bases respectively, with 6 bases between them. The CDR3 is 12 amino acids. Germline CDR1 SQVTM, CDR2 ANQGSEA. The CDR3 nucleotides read TGCAGCGTTGTAACAGCTAATGAAAAACTGTTTTTT. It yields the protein CSVVTANEKLFF.

In DNA, the CDR3 is TGTGCCATCAGTGAGTCGGGCGACCTTTTGGAGCAGTACTTC. This gives the protein CAISESGDLLEQYF. J is TRBJ2-7 and V is TRBV10-3; D call uncertain. The V gene lost 0 bases and the J gene lost 7 bases, with 13 bases spanning the gap. The V gene's germline CDR1 is ENHRY and CDR2 SYGVKD. CDR3 length equals 14 residues.

The CDR3 nucleotides read TGTGCCAGCAGCTTGGGCCTAGCGGGGGGGGCTGGCTGGAAGTTCTTC. Amino acid sequence: CASSLGLAGGAGWKFF. The chain uses TRBV5-4 and TRBJ2-1; 12 nucleotides line up with TRBD2. Per germline, CDR1 SGHNT and CDR2 YYREEE (reference sequence). Trimming at V came to 0 bases and at J to 14 bases, leaving 12 bases not matched to a gene. The CDR3 is made up of 16 amino acids.

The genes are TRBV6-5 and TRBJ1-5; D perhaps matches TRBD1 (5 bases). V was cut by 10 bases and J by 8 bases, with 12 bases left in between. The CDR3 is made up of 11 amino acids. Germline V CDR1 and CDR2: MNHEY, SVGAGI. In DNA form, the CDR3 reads TGTGCCACCATGGGGACTGAGCCCCAGCATTTT. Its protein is CATMGTEPQHF.